The text below deals with one T cell receptor (beta chain). Its antigen is undetermined. This entry is derived from a study of tumor and adjacent non-tumor tissue in lung cancer. Study-level results: Tumor tissue had significantly higher TCR diversity than normal lung. In normal lung, the top 100 clones were significantly more dominant than in tumor. Shorter survival was associated with higher TCR diversity in tumors.

This sample's RNA came from whole unsorted tissue. More than 3 cm separated this lung sample from the edge of the tumor. Donors were chemotherapy-naive, newly diagnosed lung cancer surgical patients in China, August–late 2014. TCRbeta libraries were built with three rounds of nested PCR, modified from ARM-PCR. TCRdb re-called the multiplex PCR reads through MiXCR, storing one row per CDR3 protein. The sample lists tens of thousands of distinct CDR3 sequences; approximately 59% were seen once. Trimming cost V 5 bases and J 4 bases, with 21 bases left between them. The germline V gene has CDR1 SGHAT and CDR2 FQNNGV. The length of the CDR3 is 17 residues.

The sample taken for sequencing was distant non-tumor lung tissue. This receptor was taken from a woman aged 40 to 50 with non-small cell lung cancer. This chain links TRBV11-2 with TRBJ2-1; tentatively, D is TRBD2 (6 bases). The CDR3 protein is CASSLGSSGGAYNEQFF. CDR3 DNA: TGTGCCAGCAGCCTCGGGAGTAGCGGTGGGGCTTACAATGAGCAGTTCTTC.